The 32 T cell receptor beta chains listed next were all sequenced from one sample in a study of T cells in Graves' hyperthyroidism and ophthalmopathy. RNA transcripts provided the source from which TCR beta CDR3 regions were amplified. HTBI primers were the set used in a first-round RT-PCR of the TCR CDR3. TCRdb ran MiXCR on the multiplex PCR reads and lists one entry per CDR3 protein. The data hold about 590,000 distinct CDR3 sequences, with around 16% observed a single time. The specimen sequenced was blood. Receptors were obtained from a woman in her thirties with Graves' hyperthyroidism.

This clonotype has a count of ten or more. The genes are TRBV28 and TRBJ2-2; 7 bases agree with TRBD1. J lost 2 bases, V lost 6 bases, and 9 bases had no gene match. CDR3 size: 16 residues. Germline V gene data show CDR1 as MDHEN and CDR2 as SYDVKM. DNA of the CDR3: TGTGCCAGCAGCCAAACCGGGACAGAAAACACCGGGGAGCTGTTTTTT. Protein sequence: CASSQTGTENTGELFF.

This clonotype was detected many times. The rearrangement uses TRBV14 and TRBJ2-3; D unresolved. Trimming shortened V by 2 bases and J by 0 bases, and 3 bases separated the two germline ends. CDR3 size: 13 residues. CDR1 and CDR2 from the germline V gene are SGHDN and FVKESK. The CDR3 DNA reads as TGTGCCAGCAGCCAAACTAGCACAGATACGCAGTATTTT. Translation gives CASSQTSTDTQYF. The complete variable domain, with remaining parts taken from reference TRBV14 and TRBJ2-3, reads EAGVTQFPSHSVIEKGQTVTLRCDPISGHDNLYWYRRVMGKEIKFLLHFVKESKQDESGMPNNRFLAERTGGTYSTLKVQPAELEDSGVYFCASSQTSTDTQYFGPGTRLTVL.

This clonotype was observed a handful of times. The V and J genes are TRBV9 and TRBJ2-2; 9 bases fit TRBD1. With V trimmed by 4 bases and J by 0 bases, 4 bases remained unmatched. Per the germline V gene, CDR1 is SGDLS and CDR2 is YYNGEE. The length of the CDR3 is 16 residues. CDR3 sequence (DNA): TGTGCCAGCAGCCAACGGGACAGGGCGAACACCGGGGAGCTGTTTTTT. Amino acids: CASSQRDRANTGELFF. The full variable domain, in which reference TRBV9 and TRBJ2-2 provide the parts outside the CDR3, is DSGVTQTPKHLITATGQRVTLRCSPRSGDLSVYWYQQSLDQGLQFLIQYYNGEERAKGNILERFSAQQFPDLHSELNLSSLELGDSALYFCASSQRDRANTGELFFGEGSRLTVL.

This clonotype has at least ten counts. The chain couples TRBV12-3 or TRBV12-4 to TRBJ2-6, with D perhaps matching TRBD1 or TRBD2 (5 bases each). The CDR3 covers 17 residues. V was clipped by 3 bases and J by 0 bases, with 12 bases between them. In nucleotides, the CDR3 is TGTGCCAGCAGTTTCGGGGACCGTATCTCTGGGGCCAACGTCCTGACTTTC. Translating it yields CASSFGDRISGANVLTF.

This clonotype has ten or more counts. V gene TRBV10-1 combines with J gene TRBJ1-5; TRBD1 matches 7 bases. This CDR3 is built from 14 residues. V gave up 8 bases and J gave up 7 bases; unmatched junction bases: 11. Germline V gene sequence: CDR1 WNHNN, CDR2 SYGVQD (reference sequence). This CDR3 reads CASFQGQLRQPQHF. The CDR3, as DNA: TGCGCCAGCTTCCAGGGACAGCTCAGACAGCCCCAGCATTTT.

In this sample, this clonotype turned up many times. The rearrangement joins TRBV2 to TRBJ1-5; D gene unclear. The germline V and J ends were trimmed by 6 bases and 2 bases, with 11 bases remaining between them. Germline CDR1 reads SNHLY; CDR2 reads FYNNEI. The length of the CDR3 is 14 residues. The CDR3 region is CASRDLVGNQPQHF. The CDR3 bases are TGTGCCAGCAGGGACCTGGTTGGCAATCAGCCCCAGCATTTT.

This clonotype was seen at least ten times. V is TRBV6-2 or TRBV6-3 and J is TRBJ2-4; a weak D match, TRBD1 (5 bases). The V gene's germline CDR1 is MNHEY and CDR2 SVGEGT. Trimming pared 1 base from V and 0 bases from J, leaving 7 bases between. The CDR3 loop spans 15 amino acids. The CDR3 loop is CASSYLGEAKNIQYF. The CDR3 DNA reads as TGTGCCAGCAGTTACTTAGGGGAAGCCAAAAACATTCAGTACTTC.

Many counts were recorded for this clonotype. The chain couples TRBV20-1 to TRBJ2-7; D remains ambiguous. The germline CDR1 and CDR2 sequences are DFQATT and SNEGSKA (reference sequence). The length of the CDR3 is 11 residues. V lost 2 bases to trimming and J lost 3 bases, with 5 bases between them. CDR3 DNA sequence: TGCAGTGCTAGACTAGACTACGAGCAGTACTTC. Its protein product is CSARLDYEQYF.

This clonotype was observed many times. V gene TRBV7-8 combines with J gene TRBJ2-7; D is unresolved. Trimming cost V 2 bases and J 2 bases, with 7 bases left between them. This CDR3 is 13 amino acids long. CDR1 is SGHVS and CDR2 is FQNEAQ in the germline V gene. The CDR3 loop reads CASSLRVTYEQYF. The CDR3 DNA is TGTGCCAGCAGCTTACGGGTAACCTACGAGCAGTACTTC.

This clonotype was counted a few times. A read error may explain this, as a much larger clone is one base away. V is TRBV5-1 and J is TRBJ2-7; 10 bases align to TRBD2. J lost 0 bases, V lost 7 bases, and 10 bases had no gene match. CDR1 is SGHRS, CDR2 YFSETQ, per germline. The length of the CDR3 is 16 residues. Here the CDR3 reads CASGRTSGTSSYEQYF. The CDR3 nucleotides read TGCGCCAGCGGCAGAACTAGCGGGACGAGCTCCTACGAGCAGTACTTC.

This clonotype occurred a few times. The chain links TRBV7-3 to TRBJ1-1; possible D gene TRBD1, 6 bases. Trimming stripped 5 bases from V and 11 bases from J, with 24 bases between. Germline CDR1 and CDR2: SGHTA and FQGTGA. There are 15 residues in the CDR3. The chain's CDR3 is CASSPDGGPGLNAFF. CDR3 sequence (DNA): TGTGCCAGCAGCCCCGACGGGGGGCCGGGACTGAATGCTTTCTTT.

In its sample, this clonotype was seen a few times. The chain links TRBV7-9 to TRBJ2-2, with no clear D. The CDR3 extends over 16 amino acids. Trimming shortened V by 7 bases and J by 2 bases, and 17 bases separated the two germline ends. From germline, CDR1 is SEHNR and CDR2 FQNEAQ (reference sequence). The CDR3 DNA is TGTGCCAGCAAGAAAGAAGGCCGAATCAACACCGGGGAGCTGTTTTTT. It encodes CASKKEGRINTGELFF.

The chain recombines TRBV9 with TRBJ2-2, with D hard to call. Germline CDR1 reads SGDLS; CDR2 reads YYNGEE. V lost 2 bases, J lost 2 bases, and 10 bases lay in between. The CDR3 extends over 15 amino acids. CDR3 sequence reads: CASSVGSRNTGELFF. DNA of the CDR3: TGTGCCAGCAGCGTCGGTAGCCGTAACACCGGGGAGCTGTTTTTT.

This clonotype was counted at least ten times. The chain couples TRBV10-3 to TRBJ2-3; D is ambiguous. Germline CDR1 ENHRY, CDR2 SYGVKD. This CDR3 has 14 residues. Trimming cost V 3 bases and J 2 bases, with 9 bases left between them. CDR3 nucleotide sequence: TGTGCCATCAGTGAAACGGCTGCCACAGATACGCAGTATTTT. Amino acid sequence: CAISETAATDTQYF.

This clonotype was counted ten times or more. The chain links TRBV28 to TRBJ2-7; D may be TRBD1 (7 bases). The germline gives CDR1 MDHEN, CDR2 SYDVKM. The CDR3 contains 13 residues. Trimming took off 8 bases at V and 3 bases at J, with 14 bases between the two ends. The CDR3 sequence is CASVPGGYYEQYF. The CDR3 DNA sequence: TGTGCCAGCGTCCCAGGGGGGTACTACGAGCAGTACTTC.

This clonotype was seen many times. The chain recombines TRBV11-3 with TRBJ2-1; D perhaps matches TRBD1 (5 bases). Germline V gene sequence: CDR1 SGHNT, CDR2 YENEEA. The V and J ends lost 1 base and 9 bases respectively, with 13 bases between them. CDR3 length: 14 amino acids. The CDR3 sequence is CASSLVPGPGEQFF. In DNA form, the CDR3 reads TGTGCCAGCAGCTTAGTTCCAGGGCCGGGTGAGCAGTTCTTC. Looking up the rest from reference TRBV11-3 and TRBJ2-1 gives the full variable domain: EAGVVQSPRYKIIEKKQPVAFWCNPISGHNTLYWYLQNLGQGPELLIRYENEEAVDDSQLPKDRFSAERLKGVDSTLKIQPAELGDSAVYLCASSLVPGPGEQFFGPGTRLTVL.

This clonotype was observed at least ten times. The chain recombines TRBV30 with TRBJ1-1; D possibly corresponds to TRBD1 (5 bases). The V gene's germline CDR1 is GTSNPN and CDR2 SVGIG (reference sequence). V was clipped by 3 bases and J by 1 base, with 12 bases between them. The length of the CDR3 is 14 residues. CDR3 sequence reads: CAWSPDRGNTEAFF. The CDR3 DNA follows: TGTGCCTGGAGCCCGGATAGGGGGAACACTGAAGCTTTCTTT.

This clonotype was observed at least ten times. The rearrangement uses TRBV12-5 and TRBJ2-7; 10 nucleotides align to TRBD2. Germline values: CDR1 LGHNT, CDR2 FRNRAP. Trimming at V came to 0 bases and at J to 3 bases, leaving 2 bases not matched to a gene. The CDR3 covers 15 residues. This chain's CDR3 is CASGLVASGSYEQYF. For the CDR3, the DNA is TGTGCTAGTGGTTTGGTGGCTAGCGGGAGCTACGAGCAGTACTTC.

As for this clonotype: A read error may produce the germline difference seen at one junction end. V and J are TRBV7-2 and TRBJ2-3, with 9 bases aligning to TRBD2. The CDR3 contains 18 residues. In germline, CDR1 is SGHTA, CDR2 FQGNSA. DNA for the CDR3: TGTGCCAGCAGCTTACTAGCGGGGACGGGAGTAGGAACAGATACGCAGTATTTC. Protein product: CASSLLAGTGVGTDTQYF.

This chain connects TRBV4-1 to TRBJ2-1; 12 bases map to TRBD2. The V gene's germline CDR1 is MGHRA and CDR2 YSYEKL. V gave up 4 bases and J gave up 7 bases; unmatched junction bases: 5. The CDR3 loop spans 15 amino acids. CDR3 loop: CASSRLAGVRNEQFF. As DNA, the CDR3 is TGCGCCAGCAGCCGACTAGCGGGAGTGAGGAATGAGCAGTTCTTC.

This clonotype came up a few times. This chain links TRBV18 with TRBJ1-1, with a possible D match to TRBD1 (5 bases). The ends were cut back, 1 base at V and 4 bases at J, with 16 bases in the middle. This CDR3 is built from 16 residues. CDR1 KGHSH and CDR2 LQKENI come from the germline V gene. The CDR3 spells CASSPRLGGISTEAFF. The CDR3, as DNA: TGTGCCAGCTCACCACGTCTGGGGGGGATCAGCACTGAAGCTTTCTTT.

The J gene is TRBJ2-2, the V gene TRBV9, with a weak D call TRBD2 (6 bases). V was shortened by 2 bases and J by 6 bases, with 14 bases between the two germline ends. This CDR3 region has 15 residues. From germline, CDR1 is SGDLS and CDR2 YYNGEE. CDR3: CASSVGLEGAGELFF. The CDR3 region has the DNA TGTGCCAGCAGCGTGGGACTCGAAGGCGCCGGGGAGCTGTTTTTT.

This clonotype showed up many times. The chain combines TRBV3-1 with TRBJ2-1, with TRBD1 identical over 9 bases. V was pared by 4 bases and J by 9 bases, with 10 bases of the junction left unmatched. The germline gives CDR1 LGHDT, CDR2 YNNKEL (reference sequence). The CDR3 extends over 15 amino acids. This chain's CDR3 is CASSLDAGTGIEQFF. The CDR3 nucleotides read TGTGCCAGCAGCCTCGACGCGGGGACAGGGATTGAGCAGTTCTTC.

This chain joins TRBV7-9 and TRBJ2-5; D is possibly TRBD2 (7 bases). Germline V gives CDR1 SEHNR, CDR2 FQNEAQ (reference sequence). V lost 2 bases to trimming and J lost 4 bases, with 14 bases between them. The length of the CDR3 is 15 residues. The CDR3 DNA sequence: TGTGCCAGCAGCTTACCTAGGGGGGGCCGAGAGACCCAGTACTTC. This encodes CASSLPRGGRETQYF.

The table lists this clonotype with a few counts. The rearrangement joins TRBV15 to TRBJ1-6; a weak D match, TRBD1 (5 bases). CDR1 and CDR2 from the germline V gene are LNHNV and YYDKDF (reference sequence). The CDR3 is 21 amino acids. The V and J ends lost 0 bases and 0 bases respectively, with 21 bases between them. The CDR3 DNA reads as TGTGCCACCAGCAGAGATAGCTGGCCGGGACCGAGGAGCTCCTATAATTCACCCCTCCACTTT. Its translation: CATSRDSWPGPRSSYNSPLHF.

This clonotype was counted only a few times. The chain recombines TRBV4-2 with TRBJ2-5, with D hard to call. Germline V gene sequence: CDR1 LGHNA, CDR2 YNFKEQ. The CDR3 is made up of 17 amino acids. V lost 0 bases and J lost 4, with 18 bases in between. The chain's CDR3 is CASSQDPLGTLRETQYF. CDR3 nucleotide sequence: TGTGCCAGCAGCCAAGATCCCCTAGGAACTCTCAGAGAGACCCAGTACTTC.

This clonotype was recorded at least ten times. This rearrangement joins TRBV7-3 to TRBJ1-2; D uncertain. Germline V CDR1 and CDR2: SGHTA, FQGTGA. Trimming stripped 2 bases from V and 6 bases from J, with 10 bases between. CDR3 size: 13 residues. The CDR3 sequence is CASSLGEENGYTF. DNA of the CDR3: TGTGCCAGCAGCTTAGGGGAGGAGAATGGCTACACCTTC.

This clonotype was detected ten times or more. The rearrangement uses TRBV20-1 and TRBJ2-7, with 9 positions matching TRBD2. The CDR3 length is 16 residues. The trim removed 0 bases at V and 0 bases at J, leaving 6 bases unmatched. Germline CDR1 and CDR2: DFQATT and SNEGSKA (reference sequence). Here the CDR3 reads CSARDVTSGDSYEQYF. CDR3 bases: TGCAGTGCTAGAGACGTGACTAGCGGAGACTCCTACGAGCAGTACTTC.

This clonotype was counted at least ten times. The V call is TRBV5-1, the J call TRBJ2-1; TRBD2 aligns across 8 bases. The CDR3 has 15 residues. V lost 3 bases to trimming and J lost 7 bases; unmatched junction nucleotides: 9. Germline V gene sequence: CDR1 SGHRS, CDR2 YFSETQ. This chain's CDR3 is CASSSFPGRENEQFF. CDR3 nucleotides: TGCGCCAGCAGCTCTTTTCCCGGGAGGGAGAATGAGCAGTTCTTC.

This clonotype turned up a few times. This sequence joins TRBV9 and TRBJ1-5; D gene uncertain. Germline CDR1 and CDR2: SGDLS and YYNGEE. CDR3 size: 13 residues. V was pared by 0 bases and J by 3 bases, with 4 bases between. CDR3 bases: TGTGCCAGCAGCGTAGACCCCAATCAGCCCCAGCATTTT. Translating it yields CASSVDPNQPQHF. Filled out from reference TRBV9 and TRBJ1-5, the complete variable domain reads DSGVTQTPKHLITATGQRVTLRCSPRSGDLSVYWYQQSLDQGLQFLIQYYNGEERAKGNILERFSAQQFPDLHSELNLSSLELGDSALYFCASSVDPNQPQHFGDGTRLSIL.

The genes are TRBV28 and TRBJ2-1; weak D call: TRBD2 (6 bases). The germline CDR1 and CDR2 sequences are MDHEN and SYDVKM. Trimming removed 3 bases from V and 8 bases from J, with 17 bases in between. This CDR3 region has 15 residues. In DNA, the CDR3 is TGTGCCAGCAGTTTGTGGGGAGGAGCGGTGTATGAGCAGTTCTTC. It translates to CASSLWGGAVYEQFF.

This chain joins TRBV4-3 and TRBJ2-2; D is ambiguous. The CDR3 covers 19 residues. CDR1 and CDR2 from the germline V gene are LGHNA and YSLEER. The ends were cut back, 1 base at V and 6 bases at J, with 24 bases in the middle. CDR3 coding DNA: TGCGCCAGCAGCCAAGTCGGTCCCGACCACTCTTGGATAGCCGGGGAGCTGTTTTTT. This translates into CASSQVGPDHSWIAGELFF.